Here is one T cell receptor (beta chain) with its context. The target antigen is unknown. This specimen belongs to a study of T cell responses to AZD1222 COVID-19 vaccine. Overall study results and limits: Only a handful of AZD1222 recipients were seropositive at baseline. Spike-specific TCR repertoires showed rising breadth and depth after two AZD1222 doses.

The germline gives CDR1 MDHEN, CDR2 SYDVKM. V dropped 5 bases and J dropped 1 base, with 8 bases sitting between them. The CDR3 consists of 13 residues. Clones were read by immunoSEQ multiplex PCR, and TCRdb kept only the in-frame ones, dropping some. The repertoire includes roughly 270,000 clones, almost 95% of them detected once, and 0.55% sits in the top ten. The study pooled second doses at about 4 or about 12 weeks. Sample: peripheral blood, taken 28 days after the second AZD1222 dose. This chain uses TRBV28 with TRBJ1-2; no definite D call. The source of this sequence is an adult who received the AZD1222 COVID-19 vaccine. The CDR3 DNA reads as TGTGCCAGCAGTCTCGACCTTAACTATGGCTACACCTTC. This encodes CASSLDLNYGYTF.